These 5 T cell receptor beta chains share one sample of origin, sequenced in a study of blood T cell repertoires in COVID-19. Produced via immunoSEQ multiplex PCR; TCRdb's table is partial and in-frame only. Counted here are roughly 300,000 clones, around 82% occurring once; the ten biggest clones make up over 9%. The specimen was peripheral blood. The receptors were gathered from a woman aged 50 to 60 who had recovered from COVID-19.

CDR3 in amino acids: CASSALARETQYF. The CDR3 DNA reads as TGTGCCAGCAGCGCACTAGCGCGGGAGACCCAGTACTTC. J is TRBJ2-5 and V is TRBV7-2, with 7 positions matching TRBD2. Germline loops: CDR1 SGHTA, CDR2 FQGNSA. Trimming took 5 bases from V and 5 from J; bases not matched to a gene: 5. CDR3 size: 13 residues.

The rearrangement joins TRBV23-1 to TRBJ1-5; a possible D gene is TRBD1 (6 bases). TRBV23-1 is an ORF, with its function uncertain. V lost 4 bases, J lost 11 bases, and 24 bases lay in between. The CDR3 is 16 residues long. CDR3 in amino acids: CASSPLRDTWTGAQHF. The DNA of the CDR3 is TGCGCCAGCAGTCCGCTCCGGGACACGTGGACCGGGGCCCAGCATTTT.

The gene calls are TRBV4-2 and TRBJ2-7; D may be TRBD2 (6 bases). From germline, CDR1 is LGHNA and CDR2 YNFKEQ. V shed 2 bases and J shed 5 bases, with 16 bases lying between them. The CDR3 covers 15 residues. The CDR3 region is CASSQRTRGINEQYF. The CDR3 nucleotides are TGTGCCAGCAGCCAACGGACACGGGGGATCAACGAGCAGTACTTC.

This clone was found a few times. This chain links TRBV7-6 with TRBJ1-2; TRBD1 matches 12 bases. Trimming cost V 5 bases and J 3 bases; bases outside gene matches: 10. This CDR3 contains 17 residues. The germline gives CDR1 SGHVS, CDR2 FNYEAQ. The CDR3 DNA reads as TGTGCCAGCAGCGTTCGGGACAGGGGGCCCTTTGACTATGGCTACACCTTC. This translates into CASSVRDRGPFDYGYTF.

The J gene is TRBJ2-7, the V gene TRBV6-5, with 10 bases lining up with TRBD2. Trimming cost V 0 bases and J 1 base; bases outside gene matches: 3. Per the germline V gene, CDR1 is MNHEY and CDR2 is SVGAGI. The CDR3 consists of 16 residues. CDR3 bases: TGTGCCAGCAGTTACTCACCGGGACTAGCGTCCTACGAGCAGTACTTC. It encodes CASSYSPGLASYEQYF.